One and the same sample provided the 4 T cell receptor beta chains below, sequenced in a study of T cell responses to AZD1222 COVID-19 vaccine. Assay used: immunoSEQ multiplex PCR; TCRdb lists only in-frame clones, some missing. This table has under 150,000 clones, around nine tenths appearing once. This specimen consisted of peripheral blood, obtained 28 days after the second AZD1222 dose. Source of these receptors: an adult who received the AZD1222 COVID-19 vaccine.

The chain couples TRBV6-2 or TRBV6-3 to TRBJ1-2, with D unclear. Germline values: CDR1 MNHEY, CDR2 SVGEGT. This CDR3 has 12 residues. The ends were cut back, 2 bases at V and 4 bases at J, with 5 bases in the middle. The CDR3 is CASSYESYGYTF. For the CDR3, the DNA is TGTGCCAGCAGTTACGAGTCCTATGGCTACACCTTC.

The chain employs TRBV5-6 and TRBJ2-7; TRBD1 might be the D (5 bases). This CDR3 contains 15 residues. Trimming took off 4 bases at V and 0 bases at J, with 14 bases between the two ends. The germline V gene encodes CDR1 SGHDT and CDR2 YYEEEE. CDR3 amino acids: CASSPWTTSSYEQYF. CDR3 nucleotides: TGTGCCAGCAGCCCCTGGACAACGAGCTCCTACGAGCAGTACTTC.

The chain joins TRBV6-2 or TRBV6-3 to TRBJ1-5; tentative D call: TRBD1 (5 bases). V was cut by 5 bases and J by 5 bases, with 7 bases left in between. The CDR3 is 12 amino acids. CDR1 MNHEY and CDR2 SVGEGT come from the germline V gene. The CDR3 bases are TGTGCCAGCAGTGGGGGATATCAGCCCCAGCATTTT. Protein: CASSGGYQPQHF.

The J gene is TRBJ1-3, the V gene TRBV5-6, with D unclear. The CDR3 consists of 12 residues. The V gene lost 4 bases and the J gene lost 10 bases, with 12 bases spanning the gap. Germline CDR1 reads SGHDT; CDR2 reads YYEEEE. In DNA form, the CDR3 reads TGTGCCAGCAGCACCCGAGGCGGGACCATATATTTT. It codes for CASSTRGGTIYF.